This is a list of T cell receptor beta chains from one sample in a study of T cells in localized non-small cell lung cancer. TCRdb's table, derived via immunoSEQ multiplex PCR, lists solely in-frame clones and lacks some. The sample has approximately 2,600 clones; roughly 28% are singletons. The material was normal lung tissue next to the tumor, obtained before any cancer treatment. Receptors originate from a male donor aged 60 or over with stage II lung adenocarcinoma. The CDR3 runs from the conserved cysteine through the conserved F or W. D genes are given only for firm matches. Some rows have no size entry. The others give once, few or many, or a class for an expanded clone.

CDR3nt: TGTGCCAGCAGCTTGGGTAGCGGGAGCCAAGAGACCCAGTACTTC; CDR3aa: CASSLGSGSQETQYF; len: 15; abundance: .; j_gene: TRBJ2-5; v_gene: TRBV11-3; d_gene: TRBD2
CDR3nt: TGTGCCAGCAGTGCCCCTCAGGGGTATGGCTACACCTTC; CDR3aa: CASSAPQGYGYTF; len: 13; abundance: once; j_gene: TRBJ1-2; v_gene: TRBV28; d_gene: .
CDR3nt: TGCAGCGTTGTATCGGGGGCCGTCGAGCAGTACTTC; CDR3aa: CSVVSGAVEQYF; len: 12; abundance: once; j_gene: TRBJ2-7; v_gene: TRBV29-1; d_gene: .
CDR3nt: TGTGCCAGCAGCTTAGTAGGGACTAGCGGGGGGAGATCCTACAATGAGCAGTTCTTC; CDR3aa: CASSLVGTSGGRSYNEQFF; len: 19; abundance: many; j_gene: TRBJ2-1; v_gene: TRBV11-3; d_gene: TRBD2
CDR3nt: TGTGCCAGCGCCATGGGGACAGGTCCTGGAAACACCATATATTTT; CDR3aa: CASAMGTGPGNTIYF; len: 15; abundance: medium-sized; j_gene: TRBJ1-3; v_gene: TRBV6-8; d_gene: TRBD1
CDR3nt: TGTGCCAGCAGCGTTAGCGGGGAGGAGGCCCAGCATTTT; CDR3aa: CASSVSGEEAQHF; len: 13; abundance: few; j_gene: TRBJ1-5; v_gene: TRBV9; d_gene: .
CDR3nt: TGTGCCAGCAGCTCCGGGACAGGGTTCAATCAGCCCCAGCATTTT; CDR3aa: CASSSGTGFNQPQHF; len: 15; abundance: few; j_gene: TRBJ1-5; v_gene: TRBV11-3; d_gene: TRBD1
CDR3nt: TGCGCCAGCAGCCCCGCTATTGGGGAGAACAATGAGCAGTTCTTC; CDR3aa: CASSPAIGENNEQFF; len: 15; abundance: .; j_gene: TRBJ2-1; v_gene: TRBV5-1; d_gene: .
CDR3nt: TGTGCCAGTAGTAATGGGGGATATGACGAGCAGTACTTC; CDR3aa: CASSNGGYDEQYF; len: 13; abundance: .; j_gene: TRBJ2-7; v_gene: TRBV19; d_gene: .
CDR3nt: TGTGCCAGTAGTAGGGTATCTGGAAACACCATATATTTT; CDR3aa: CASSRVSGNTIYF; len: 13; abundance: .; j_gene: TRBJ1-3; v_gene: TRBV19; d_gene: .
CDR3nt: TGTGCCACTTCCCAGGGAACGACTACCGGGGAGCTGTTTTTT; CDR3aa: CATSQGTTTGELFF; len: 14; abundance: medium-sized; j_gene: TRBJ2-2; v_gene: TRBV12-2; d_gene: .
CDR3nt: TGTGCCAGTAGGGCAGGGGAGAGTGGCTACACCTTC; CDR3aa: CASRAGESGYTF; len: 12; abundance: .; j_gene: TRBJ1-2; v_gene: TRBV19; d_gene: .
CDR3nt: TGTGCCAGCAGCGCACTGGCGGAGGAGACCTACGAGCAGTACTTC; CDR3aa: CASSALAEETYEQYF; len: 15; abundance: .; j_gene: TRBJ2-7; v_gene: TRBV9; d_gene: .
CDR3nt: TGTGCCAGCAGCAACACAGGGGACCACCAAGAGACCCAGTACTTC; CDR3aa: CASSNTGDHQETQYF; len: 15; abundance: large; j_gene: TRBJ2-5; v_gene: TRBV9; d_gene: TRBD1
CDR3nt: TGTGCCAGCAGTTCACCGGACACTAACTCTGGAAACACCATATATTTT; CDR3aa: CASSSPDTNSGNTIYF; len: 16; abundance: .; j_gene: TRBJ1-3; v_gene: TRBV28; d_gene: .
CDR3nt: TGTGCCAGCTCACCAGAGGACAGGGGGTTTACAGATACGCAGTATTTT; CDR3aa: CASSPEDRGFTDTQYF; len: 16; abundance: .; j_gene: TRBJ2-3; v_gene: TRBV18; d_gene: TRBD1
CDR3nt: TGTGCCAGCAGTTACGGGCAGGGCCTCACAGATACGCAGTATTTT; CDR3aa: CASSYGQGLTDTQYF; len: 15; abundance: large; j_gene: TRBJ2-3; v_gene: TRBV6-8; d_gene: .
CDR3nt: TGCAGCGTTGACGGACACATTAGCTCCTACAATGAGCAGTTCTTC; CDR3aa: CSVDGHISSYNEQFF; len: 15; abundance: few; j_gene: TRBJ2-1; v_gene: TRBV29-1; d_gene: .
CDR3nt: TGTGCCAGCTCACCTCCAGAGACTAGATCGACAGATACGCAGTATTTT; CDR3aa: CASSPPETRSTDTQYF; len: 16; abundance: .; j_gene: TRBJ2-3; v_gene: TRBV18; d_gene: .